This is a list of T cell receptor beta chains from one sample in a study of T cell responses to AZD1222 COVID-19 vaccine. Libraries were prepared by immunoSEQ multiplex PCR; TCRdb keeps only in-frame clonotypes and omits some of them. Here the sample spans about 110,000 clones, approximately 94% being singletons. The specimen comprised peripheral blood, sampled 28 days after the second AZD1222 dose. The receptors stem from an adult who received the AZD1222 COVID-19 vaccine. Both conserved end residues are part of each CDR3. The D gene is left open where the match is weak. Size tells how often a clone was seen (once, few, many) or the class of an expanded clone, and some rows leave it out.

>TRBJ2-1|-|TRBD1|TRBV6-6
TGTGCCAGCGAACCCGACCCCGGGACAGGGTTCGACGAGCAGTTCTTC
CASEPDPGTGFDEQFF
>TRBJ1-1|-|-|TRBV7-9
TGTGCCAGCAGCTTAGGACCCCCAGATGGGGCTTTCTTT
CASSLGPPDGAFF
>TRBJ2-7|-|-|TRBV29-1
TGCAGCGTTGAAGCCGCAGAGACCTACGAGCAGTACTTC
CSVEAAETYEQYF
>TRBJ1-1|once|-|TRBV24-1
TGTGCCACCAGTGATTTGTATTCTATTGGACACCGAATAATGGGTAACACTGAAGCTTTCTTT
CATSDLYSIGHRIMGNTEAFF
>TRBJ2-2|-|TRBD2|TRBV19
TGTGCCAGTAGTACACTAGCGGGAACGAACACCGGGGAGCTGTTTTTT
CASSTLAGTNTGELFF
>TRBJ2-5|-|TRBD2|TRBV29-1
TGCAGCTTGCGGGAGGGAGGGGAGACCCAGTACTTC
CSLREGGETQYF
>TRBJ1-1|-|-|TRBV29-1
TGCAGCGTTCCGGGACACCCGAACACTGAAGCTTTCTTT
CSVPGHPNTEAFF
>TRBJ2-2|-|TRBD2|TRBV24-1
TGTGCCACCAGTGGCCTAGCGGGTACCGGGGAGCTGTTTTTT
CATSGLAGTGELFF
>TRBJ2-2|-|TRBD1|TRBV7-8
TGTGCCAGCAGCCTAGGACAGGGGTCCGCTTACACCGGGGAGCTGTTTTTT
CASSLGQGSAYTGELFF
>TRBJ1-2|-|TRBD1|TRBV5-4
TGTGCCAACAGCCCGGAACAGGGGTACTATGGCTACACCTTC
CANSPEQGYYGYTF
>TRBJ2-5|few|TRBD1|TRBV20-1
TGCAGTGTCGGACAGGGAGAGACCCAGTACTTC
CSVGQGETQYF
>TRBJ2-2|once|TRBD1|TRBV5-4
TGTGCCAGCAGCACCCTCGGACAGGGTACCGGGGAGCTGTTTTTT
CASSTLGQGTGELFF
>TRBJ1-1|-|-|TRBV6-6
TGTGCCAGCAGTTACTCCTGGGGGCTTGACACTGAAGCTTTCTTT
CASSYSWGLDTEAFF
>TRBJ2-3|-|TRBD2|TRBV15
TGTGCCACCAGCATAAGACTAGCGGAGGGCACAGATACGCAGTATTTT
CATSIRLAEGTDTQYF
>TRBJ1-5|-|-|TRBV12-3/TRBV12-4
TGTGCCAGCAGACGACAGAATCAGCCCCAGCATTTT
CASRRQNQPQHF
>TRBJ1-2|-|-|TRBV11-1
TGTGCCAGCAGTCGTGGGGCGGTTTATGGCTACACCTTC
CASSRGAVYGYTF
>TRBJ1-2|-|-|TRBV5-5
TGTGCCAGCAGTTTGGGGGACTATGGCTACACCTTC
CASSLGDYGYTF
>TRBJ1-4|-|TRBD1|TRBV19
TGTGCCAGCCGGGACAGGGCTAATGAAAAACTGTTTTTT
CASRDRANEKLFF
>TRBJ2-5|once|TRBD2|TRBV5-4
TGTGCCAGCGGAGCGGGAGGTTGGAAAGAGACCCAGTACTTC
CASGAGGWKETQYF
>TRBJ2-7|-|TRBD2|TRBV3-1/TRBV3-2
TGTGCCAGCAGCGGCGGGAGGGCGTACGAGCAGTACTTC
CASSGGRAYEQYF
>TRBJ2-6|-|-|TRBV7-2
TGTGCCAGCAGCCTCCGTAAAACAGGGCCTGGGGCCAACGTCCTGACTTTC
CASSLRKTGPGANVLTF
>TRBJ1-2|once|-|TRBV3-1/TRBV3-2
TGTGCCAGCAGCCCGAACAGCGGCTATGGCTACACCTTC
CASSPNSGYGYTF
>TRBJ2-7|-|-|TRBV4-1
TGCGCCAGCAGCCAAAAATGGGTAAGCTCCTACGAGCAGTACTTC
CASSQKWVSSYEQYF
>TRBJ1-2|-|-|TRBV15
TGTGCCACCAGCAGAGATCGGGGGAGGTCTGGATATGGCTACACCTTC
CATSRDRGRSGYGYTF
>TRBJ2-6|-|-|TRBV18
TGTGCCAGCTCCCAAAGTAGTCTTCTAGCCTCTTCTGGGGCCAACGTCCTGACTTTC
CASSQSSLLASSGANVLTF
>TRBJ2-7|-|-|TRBV9
TGTGCCAGCAGCCCCAACGCGGGTTACGAGCAGTACTTC
CASSPNAGYEQYF